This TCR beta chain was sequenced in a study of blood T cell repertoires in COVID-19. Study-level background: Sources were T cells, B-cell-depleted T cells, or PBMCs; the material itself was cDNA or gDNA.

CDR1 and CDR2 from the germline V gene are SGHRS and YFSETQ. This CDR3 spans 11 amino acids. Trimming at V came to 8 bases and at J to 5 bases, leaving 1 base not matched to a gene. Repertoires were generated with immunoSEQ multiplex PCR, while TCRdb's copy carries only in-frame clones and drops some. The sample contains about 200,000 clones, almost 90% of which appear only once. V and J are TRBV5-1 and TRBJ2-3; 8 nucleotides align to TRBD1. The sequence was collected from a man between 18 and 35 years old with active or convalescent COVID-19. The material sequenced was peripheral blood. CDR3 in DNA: TGCGCCAGTACAGGGGGAGATACGCAGTATTTT. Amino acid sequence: CASTGGDTQYF. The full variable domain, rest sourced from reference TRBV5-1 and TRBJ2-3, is KAGVTQTPRYLIKTRGQQVTLSCSPISGHRSVSWYQQTPGQGLQFLFEYFSETQRNKGNFPGRFSGRQFSNSRSEMNVSTLELGDSALYLCASTGGDTQYFGPGTRLTVL.